These 22 T cell receptor beta chains share one sample of origin, sequenced in a study of T cells in Graves' hyperthyroidism and ophthalmopathy. Amplification of TCR beta CDR3 regions was performed using RNA transcripts as template. HTBI primers drove first-round RT-PCR of the TCR CDR3. Each CDR3 protein gets one entry after TCRdb re-called the multiplex PCR reads with MiXCR. The sample consists of roughly 290,000 distinct CDR3 sequences, approximately 13% of them appearing once. The specimen was blood. These receptors all stem from a woman between 35 and 50 years old with Graves' hyperthyroidism.

Only a few counts were recorded for this clonotype. The chain combines TRBV5-1 with TRBJ2-1; D gene ambiguous. Between the trimmed V and J ends, which lost 0 bases and 4 bases, there was a span of 11 bases. The germline gives CDR1 SGHRS, CDR2 YFSETQ. There are 15 residues in the CDR3. CDR3: CASSLEASKYNEQFF. For the CDR3, the DNA is TGCGCCAGCAGCTTGGAGGCTTCTAAATACAATGAGCAGTTCTTC.

Turning to this clonotype: This sequence may be a read error, since a much larger clone differs from it by one base. The rearrangement uses TRBV14 and TRBJ2-5, with D perhaps matching TRBD2 (5 bases). The germline gives CDR1 SGHDN, CDR2 FVKESK. The CDR3 is 16 amino acids. CDR3 coding DNA: TGTGCCAGCAGCCAAGAAGCAGCCCGGTGGGGAGAGGCCCAGTACTTC. This sequence encodes CASSQEAARWGEAQYF. Combining the CDR3 with reference TRBV14 and TRBJ2-5 gives the whole variable domain EAGVTQFPSHSVIEKGQTVTLRCDPISGHDNLYWYRRVMGKEIKFLLHFVKESKQDESGMPNNRFLAERTGGTYSTLKVQPAELEDSGVYFCASSQEAARWGEAQYFGPGTRLLVL.

There are many counts of this clonotype. The gene calls are TRBV7-2 and TRBJ2-7; D may match TRBD1 or TRBD2 (5 bases each). Germline V gene sequence: CDR1 SGHTA, CDR2 FQGNSA. This CDR3 has 13 residues. The V gene lost 7 bases and the J gene lost 4 bases, with 14 bases spanning the gap. This CDR3 reads CASTYGGRYEQYF. In nucleotides, the CDR3 is TGTGCCAGCACCTATGGGGGTCGGTACGAGCAGTACTTC.

This clonotype was found many times. The chain employs TRBV5-8 and TRBJ2-1, with 9 positions matching TRBD2. Germline V gives CDR1 SGHTS, CDR2 YDEGEE. The V and J ends lost 6 bases and 1 base, in that order; junction bases with no gene match: 8. The length of the CDR3 is 16 residues. The CDR3 DNA reads as TGTGCCAGCACCCAATTGACTAGCGGTTCCTACAATGAGCAGTTCTTC. This gives the protein CASTQLTSGSYNEQFF.

This chain links TRBV4-2 with TRBJ2-3, with a tentative D call TRBD1 (5 bases). The V end was cut by 0 bases, the J end by 2 bases, with 15 bases between. Germline lookup yields CDR1 LGHNA and CDR2 YNFKEQ. The CDR3 spans 17 residues. The CDR3 DNA is TGTGCCAGCAGCCAAGATCAAAGAAGGGGCTACACAGATACGCAGTATTTT. Translating it yields CASSQDQRRGYTDTQYF.

This rearrangement joins TRBV4-1 to TRBJ1-4; weak D call: TRBD1 (6 bases). The V gene lost 4 bases and the J gene lost 4 bases, with 16 bases spanning the gap. CDR1 and CDR2 from the germline V gene are MGHRA and YSYEKL. The length of the CDR3 is 16 residues. The CDR3 bases are TGCGCCAGCAGCCCCAGTTACAGGGTCAATAATGAAAAACTGTTTTTT. Its protein is CASSPSYRVNNEKLFF.

This clonotype was found many times. The chain joins TRBV7-9 to TRBJ2-1; 9 bases map to TRBD1. The germline CDR1 and CDR2 sequences are SEHNR and FQNEAQ (reference sequence). J was trimmed by 8 bases and V by 5 bases; bases with no gene match: 1. This CDR3 is 12 amino acids long. The CDR3 sequence is CASSGTGYEQFF. CDR3 sequence (DNA): TGTGCCAGCAGCGGGACAGGGTATGAGCAGTTCTTC.

The sample holds many counts of this clonotype. This sequence joins TRBV20-1 and TRBJ2-1; 9 bases fit TRBD2. Germline V gene data show CDR1 as DFQATT and CDR2 as SNEGSKA (reference sequence). The CDR3 runs 15 residues. V trimming: 0 bases; J trimming: 8 bases; junction bases outside the gene matches: 8. The CDR3 nucleotides are TGCAGTGCTAGAGAATGGCTAGCGGGAAGGGATGAGCAGTTCTTC. It specifies CSAREWLAGRDEQFF.

This clonotype was detected ten times or more. The rearrangement uses TRBV20-1 and TRBJ1-1; D unresolved. The CDR3 runs to 15 residues. Trimming pared 1 base from V and 0 bases from J, leaving 12 bases between. Per the germline V gene, CDR1 is DFQATT and CDR2 is SNEGSKA (reference sequence). As DNA, the CDR3 is TGCAGTGCTAGAGGGGCAGAAGAGATGAACACTGAAGCTTTCTTT. Translating it yields CSARGAEEMNTEAFF.

This chain links TRBV5-1 with TRBJ1-5, with a tentative D call TRBD1 (6 bases). V lost 4 bases to trimming and J lost 3 bases, with 14 bases between them. This CDR3 contains 15 residues. Germline V CDR1 and CDR2: SGHRS, YFSETQ. CDR3 bases: TGCGCCAGCAGCCGGTTTCCAGGGGACAATCAGCCCCAGCATTTT. Protein sequence: CASSRFPGDNQPQHF. Supplemented by reference TRBV5-1 and TRBJ1-5, the full variable domain reads KAGVTQTPRYLIKTRGQQVTLSCSPISGHRSVSWYQQTPGQGLQFLFEYFSETQRNKGNFPGRFSGRQFSNSRSEMNVSTLELGDSALYLCASSRFPGDNQPQHFGDGTRLSIL.

This clonotype was counted between two and nine times. The chain combines TRBV14 with TRBJ2-1; 9 nucleotides align to TRBD2. There are 18 residues in the CDR3. V shed 2 bases and J 4 bases; nucleotides not matched to a gene: 12. Germline loops: CDR1 SGHDN, CDR2 FVKESK. The CDR3 nucleotides read TGTGCCAGCAGCCAACTCCCACTAGGACTAGCGCTTTACAATGAGCAGTTCTTC. Protein sequence: CASSQLPLGLALYNEQFF. Together with reference TRBV14 and TRBJ2-1, the CDR3 gives the full variable domain: EAGVTQFPSHSVIEKGQTVTLRCDPISGHDNLYWYRRVMGKEIKFLLHFVKESKQDESGMPNNRFLAERTGGTYSTLKVQPAELEDSGVYFCASSQLPLGLALYNEQFFGPGTRLTVL.

There are many counts of this clonotype. The gene calls are TRBV28 and TRBJ2-1, with 8 nucleotides matching TRBD2. V trimming: 2 bases; J trimming: 3 bases; junction bases outside the gene matches: 15. The CDR3 totals 19 residues. The germline V gene has CDR1 MDHEN and CDR2 SYDVKM. DNA of the CDR3: TGTGCCAGCAGTTTACGGGGACTTGGGGTGCGGGGGGACTACAATGAGCAGTTCTTC. Translated: CASSLRGLGVRGDYNEQFF.

This clonotype came up a few times. This chain uses TRBV7-9 with TRBJ2-1, with 14 bases matching TRBD2. The germline V gene has CDR1 SEHNR and CDR2 FQNEAQ (reference sequence). The CDR3 has 20 residues. V was pared by 3 bases and J by 1 base, with 11 bases of the junction left unmatched. The CDR3 DNA is TGTGCCAGCAGCTTCCCGGGACTAGCGGGAGCCGAATGGTCCTACAATGAGCAGTTCTTC. The encoded protein is CASSFPGLAGAEWSYNEQFF.

The table lists this clonotype with many counts. The chain is built from TRBV20-1 and TRBJ1-2; D is perhaps TRBD1 (6 bases). The CDR3 runs 14 residues. V lost 6 bases and J 0 bases, leaving 14 bases between the germline ends. Germline CDR1 is DFQATT and CDR2 is SNEGSKA (reference sequence). In DNA form, the CDR3 reads TGCAGTGCCCTCGGACAGTCAACTAACTATGGCTACACCTTC. The encoded protein is CSALGQSTNYGYTF.

This clonotype was observed a few times. The chain recombines TRBV5-4 with TRBJ1-6; D is ambiguous. The CDR3 spans 14 residues. Germline CDR1 SGHNT, CDR2 YYREEE (reference sequence). The ends were cut back, 6 bases at V and 7 bases at J, with 14 bases in the middle. For the CDR3, the DNA is TGTGCCAGCAAAACAAAGGGAGGCAATTCACCCCTCCACTTT. Encoded protein: CASKTKGGNSPLHF.

This clonotype was found many times. The chain combines TRBV28 with TRBJ1-2; D may be TRBD1 (5 bases). CDR1 is MDHEN, CDR2 SYDVKM, per germline. Trimming took 4 bases from V and 5 from J, leaving 11 bases between them. The CDR3 contains 13 residues. CDR3 nucleotides: TGTGCCAGCAGTTCCACAGGAGTATATGGCTACACCTTC. Encoded protein: CASSSTGVYGYTF.

This clonotype was detected ten times or more. The chain couples TRBV11-3 to TRBJ2-3; a possible D gene is TRBD1 (6 bases). The V end lost 5 bases, the J end lost 2 bases, and 11 bases lay between the germline ends. The CDR3 runs 14 residues. CDR1 SGHNT and CDR2 YENEEA come from the germline V gene. The CDR3 spells CASSMGHPTDTQYF. CDR3 DNA sequence: TGTGCCAGCAGCATGGGACACCCCACAGATACGCAGTATTTT.

This clonotype has at least ten counts. The chain uses TRBV7-2 and TRBJ2-3, with D tentatively TRBD1 or TRBD2 (6 bases each). CDR1 and CDR2 (germline): SGHTA, FQGNSA. V lost 6 bases and J 2 bases, leaving 18 bases between the germline ends. This CDR3 is built from 16 residues. The CDR3 is CASRKGGRGVTDTQYF. In nucleotides, the CDR3 is TGTGCCAGCAGAAAGGGGGGCCGCGGGGTCACAGATACGCAGTATTTT.

The chain carries TRBV10-3 and TRBJ1-1; TRBD1 might be the D (5 bases). V lost 0 bases, J lost 3 bases, and 11 bases lay in between. This CDR3 contains 15 residues. The V gene's germline CDR1 is ENHRY and CDR2 SYGVKD. The CDR3 DNA is TGTGCCATCAGTGAGTCTGTGACCAGGGACACTGAAGCTTTCTTT. This codes for CAISESVTRDTEAFF.

This clonotype has ten or more counts. The chain links TRBV29-1 to TRBJ2-7; TRBD2 aligns across 7 bases. V lost 4 bases to trimming and J lost 2 bases; unmatched junction nucleotides: 2. Germline-derived CDR1 and CDR2 are SQVTM and ANQGSEA. The CDR3 spans 12 residues. The CDR3 sequence: CSVGGGPYEQYF. CDR3 sequence (DNA): TGCAGCGTTGGGGGGGGACCCTACGAGCAGTACTTC.

This sequence joins TRBV5-1 and TRBJ2-2; no reliable D call. Per germline, CDR1 SGHRS and CDR2 YFSETQ. There are 13 residues in the CDR3. V was trimmed by 4 bases and J by 8 bases, leaving 12 bases between them. The CDR3 DNA follows: TGCGCCAGCAGCCTGGGCCCTCCTGGGGAGCTGTTTTTT. Amino acids: CASSLGPPGELFF.

The chain combines TRBV3-1 with TRBJ2-5; no clear D. Per the germline V gene, CDR1 is LGHDT and CDR2 is YNNKEL (reference sequence). This CDR3 spans 16 amino acids. V was clipped by 3 bases and J by 0 bases, with 14 bases between them. CDR3 in DNA: TGTGCCAGCAGCCATGCCTCCGGGTCACACCAAGAGACCCAGTACTTC. This sequence encodes CASSHASGSHQETQYF.